This T cell receptor (beta chain) was captured in a study of CD8 T cells in Susac syndrome. Overall study: Patients with Susac syndrome were, at the time of blood collection, therapy-naive, maintained on corticosteroids, or maintained on intravenous immunoglobulin alone.

Reverse transcription of roughly 0.45 to 1 ug RNA was performed with random hexamers. The method of amplification for TCR beta CDR3 was immunoSEQ multiplex PCR, covering 54 Vbeta and 13 Jbeta. TCRdb recomputed calls from the immunoSEQ multiplex PCR reads with MiXCR, one row per CDR3 protein. The sample lists 200,000 to 250,000 distinct CDR3 sequences; 94% were seen once. CDR1 is SGHTA, CDR2 FQGTGA, per germline. V lost 6 bases and J lost 1; bases outside the gene matches: 4. The CDR3 has 15 amino acids. This TCR came from a human donor with Susac syndrome. The sequenced material came from CD4+ T cells from PBMCs. This chain uses TRBV7-3 with TRBJ2-2; 8 bases match TRBD1. CDR3 residues: CASRQTGVNTGELFF. CDR3 DNA sequence: TGTGCCAGCAGACAGACAGGGGTGAACACCGGGGAGCTGTTTTTT.